A selection of T cell receptor beta chains follows, all from one sample in a study of Ad26.COV2.S vaccination and SARS-CoV-2 variants. Sequencing was performed with immunoSEQ multiplex PCR; in TCRdb, only in-frame clones are kept and a portion is missing. Of roughly 300,000 clones detected, more than 85% appear once; the ten largest clones hold roughly 4.8%. The sample here was peripheral blood, taken in a trial of Ad26.COV2.S vaccine versus placebo. The receptors come from a person aged 18-60 years who received the Ad26.COV2.S COVID-19 vaccine or a placebo. CDR3s include the opening cysteine and the closing phenylalanine or tryptophan. The D gene is left open where the match is weak. Only some rows state a clone size, as once, few, many or a class for expanded clones.

V gene	CDR3 length	J gene	clone size	D gene	CDR3 DNA	CDR3 protein
TRBV5-1	15	TRBJ2-2	once	TRBD1	TGCGCCAGCAGCTTACAGGGGGCCGACACCGGGGAGCTGTTTTTT	CASSLQGADTGELFF
TRBV6-5	13	TRBJ1-1	-	-	TGTGCCAGCAGTTCTCAGGGTCACACTGAAGCTTTCTTT	CASSSQGHTEAFF
TRBV2	14	TRBJ1-5	-	-	TGTGCCAGCAGTGAGGCGCGACCTAATCAGCCCCAGCATTTT	CASSEARPNQPQHF
TRBV19	17	TRBJ1-4	-	TRBD1	TGTGCCAGTAGTATTGTTCCCGGACAGGGCAGACCTGAAAAACTGTTTTTT	CASSIVPGQGRPEKLFF
TRBV12-5	14	TRBJ1-4	-	TRBD1	TGTGCTAGTGGTTCGGGACAGGTTAAGGGAAAACTGTTTTTT	CASGSGQVKGKLFF
TRBV5-1	14	TRBJ2-7	-	TRBD1	TGCGCCAGCAGCTTCCACAGGGGAACCTACGAGCAGTACTTC	CASSFHRGTYEQYF
TRBV5-4	14	TRBJ1-1	-	-	TGTGCCAGCAGCTTGACGCCGGCCAACACTGAAGCTTTCTTT	CASSLTPANTEAFF
TRBV4-1	14	TRBJ2-7	-	-	TGCGCCAGCAGCCAACGGCAGGGGATCGACGAGCAGTACTTC	CASSQRQGIDEQYF
TRBV4-3	15	TRBJ1-1	-	TRBD1	TGCGCCAGCAGCCAAGGGACGGACAGGGCCACTGAAGCTTTCTTT	CASSQGTDRATEAFF
TRBV7-9	13	TRBJ1-4	few	-	TGTGCCAGCAGCCACCCGATGGATGAAAAACTGTTTTTT	CASSHPMDEKLFF
TRBV7-9	15	TRBJ2-1	-	TRBD1	TGTGCCAGCAGCCTCAGGGACAGGGGCTACAATGAGCAGTTCTTC	CASSLRDRGYNEQFF
TRBV15	16	TRBJ1-4	-	-	TGTGCCACCAGCAGAGATGGTGGGTCTGCTAATGAAAAACTGTTTTTT	CATSRDGGSANEKLFF
TRBV27	19	TRBJ1-2	-	-	TGTGCCAGCAGTTTAAGTGGTACAGGTATTACTCATGAATCAAATGGCTACACCTTC	CASSLSGTGITHESNGYTF
TRBV25-1	13	TRBJ1-2	once	TRBD1	TGTGCCAGCGCCCCTCCGGACAGGGACGGCTACACCTTC	CASAPPDRDGYTF
TRBV10-1	12	TRBJ2-3	-	TRBD1	TGCGCCAGCAGCGACACCGGGACAGGGAAGTATTTT	CASSDTGTGKYF
TRBV18	14	TRBJ1-6	-	-	TGTGCCAGCTCACTCGGAGGGGGTTATTCACCCCTCCACTTT	CASSLGGGYSPLHF
TRBV11-2	17	TRBJ2-7	once	TRBD2	TGTGCCAGCAGCCAGCTTAAGGGAGGGTTCATGTACTACGAGCAGTACTTC	CASSQLKGGFMYYEQYF
TRBV9	15	TRBJ2-1	-	TRBD2	TGTGCCAGCAGCGCAGGACTAGCGGGTAAGGTTGAGCAGTTCTTC	CASSAGLAGKVEQFF
TRBV12-3/TRBV12-4	11	TRBJ2-5	-	-	TGTGCCAGCAGCCAGACGGGGACCCAGTACTTC	CASSQTGTQYF
TRBV9	16	TRBJ2-1	-	TRBD1	TGTGCCAGCAGCGTAGAGGGGACAGGGTTTTTCAATGAGCAGTTCTTC	CASSVEGTGFFNEQFF
TRBV11-2	14	TRBJ2-5	-	-	TGTGCCAGCAGCTTAGAAGTCTTAGCCGAGACCCAGTACTTC	CASSLEVLAETQYF
TRBV7-2	14	TRBJ2-2	few	-	TGTGCCAGCAGCATGGGACAAAACACCGGGGAGCTGTTTTTT	CASSMGQNTGELFF
TRBV9	15	TRBJ1-3	-	TRBD1	TGTGCCAGCAGCGGACAGGGAGGAACTGGAAACACCATATATTTT	CASSGQGGTGNTIYF
TRBV5-8	16	TRBJ2-5	-	-	TGTGCCAGCAGCTTGGGGAGGGTAGCGGCCCAAGAGACCCAGTACTTC	CASSLGRVAAQETQYF
TRBV19	14	TRBJ2-5	-	-	TGTGCCAGTAGTACGGTGGGGCGCGGAGAGACCCAGTACTTC	CASSTVGRGETQYF
TRBV28	15	TRBJ2-7	-	-	TGTGCCAGCAGTTTCCCAAGGACCGAGATGAGGGAGCAGTACTTC	CASSFPRTEMREQYF
TRBV6-6	16	TRBJ1-4	few	-	TGTGCCAGCAGTTACGGAGGGTCAAGGGCTAATGAAAAACTGTTTTTT	CASSYGGSRANEKLFF
TRBV19	14	TRBJ1-5	-	-	TGTGCCAGTAGTATAGGCGGGGGAAAGGGTCCCCAGCATTTT	CASSIGGGKGPQHF
TRBV24-1	14	TRBJ2-2	-	-	TGTGCCACGAAGGGGTATAGTGGGGACGGGGAGCTGTTTTTT	CATKGYSGDGELFF
TRBV5-4	15	TRBJ2-2	-	TRBD1	TGTGCCAGCAGCACCCGGACAGGGAACACCGGGGAGCTGTTTTTT	CASSTRTGNTGELFF
TRBV29-1	12	TRBJ2-7	many	-	TGCAGCGCCTGGGACACCTCCTACGAGCAGTACTTC	CSAWDTSYEQYF
TRBV5-1	13	TRBJ2-7	-	-	TGCGCCAGCAGCTTGGTTGGTTACTACGAGCAGTACTTC	CASSLVGYYEQYF
TRBV5-1	15	TRBJ2-5	-	TRBD2	TGCGCCAGCAGCCCCGTGGCGGGAGGGGAGGAGACCCAGTACTTC	CASSPVAGGEETQYF
TRBV4-1	14	TRBJ2-7	-	TRBD2	TGCGCCAGCAGTAGCGGGAGGCCCCCCTACGAGCAGTACTTC	CASSSGRPPYEQYF
TRBV14	15	TRBJ1-1	-	-	TGTGCCAGCAGCCAAGAAATTGCGCACAGAACTGAAGCTTTCTTT	CASSQEIAHRTEAFF
TRBV11-2	15	TRBJ2-2	-	-	TGTGCCAGCACCGTGGCAGGGATGAACACCGGGGAGCTGTTTTTT	CASTVAGMNTGELFF
TRBV15	14	TRBJ1-3	-	-	TGTGCCACCAGCACCGCCAGTTTTGGAAACACCATATATTTT	CATSTASFGNTIYF
TRBV21-1	13	TRBJ2-7	-	-	TGTGCCAGCAGCAAATCACCAGGGTACGAGCAGTACTTC	CASSKSPGYEQYF
TRBV6-5	16	TRBJ1-2	-	TRBD1	TGTGCCAGCAGTTACTCCCAGGGGGCCTCACTCTATGGCTACACCTTC	CASSYSQGASLYGYTF
TRBV20-1	15	TRBJ2-1	-	-	TGCAGTGCTAGTAGAAACGGGGGCTCCTACAATGAGCAGTTCTTC	CSASRNGGSYNEQFF
TRBV12-3/TRBV12-4	13	TRBJ2-2	-	-	TGTGCCAGCAGGGACCTTCAGTGGGGGGAGCTGTTTTTT	CASRDLQWGELFF
TRBV10-1	14	TRBJ1-1	few	TRBD1	TGCGCCAGCAGTGCCCGGACAGGGGACACTGAAGCTTTCTTT	CASSARTGDTEAFF
TRBV6-5	14	TRBJ1-4	-	-	TGTGCCAGCAGTTACGGTACAGGGAATGAAAAACTGTTTTTT	CASSYGTGNEKLFF
TRBV6-6	14	TRBJ1-5	few	TRBD1	TGTGCCAGCCGGACAGGGGATAATATGCAGCCCCAGCATTTT	CASRTGDNMQPQHF
TRBV30	16	TRBJ2-1	once	TRBD2	TGTGCCTGGAGTGTAACTAGCGGGAGTCTCTACAATGAGCAGTTCTTC	CAWSVTSGSLYNEQFF
TRBV28	24	TRBJ2-2	many	TRBD2	TGTGCCAGCAGTTCCTATGCCTGGCCCGGACTAGCGGAACCTCTTTTAATGATCACCGGGGAGCTGTTTTTT	CASSSYAWPGLAEPLLMITGELFF
TRBV11-2	15	TRBJ2-2	once	TRBD1	TGTGCCAGCAGCTGGACAGGGAGCGGCACCGGGGAGCTGTTTTTT	CASSWTGSGTGELFF
TRBV6-5	12	TRBJ2-7	-	-	TGTGCCAGCAGGGGGTATTCCTACGAGCAGTACTTC	CASRGYSYEQYF
TRBV19	12	TRBJ1-4	-	-	TGTGCCTGCATGGGGGTTGATGAAAAACTGTTTTTT	CACMGVDEKLFF
TRBV5-1	14	TRBJ2-7	-	TRBD1	TGCGCCAGCAGCTCGACAGGGGACTCCTACGAGCAGTACTTC	CASSSTGDSYEQYF
TRBV29-1	13	TRBJ2-5	-	TRBD1	TGCAGCATAGGACAGGGAGGTGGAGAGACCCAGTACTTC	CSIGQGGGETQYF
TRBV3-1/TRBV3-2	14	TRBJ1-2	-	-	TGTGCCAGCAAACCCAGAGAGGGTAACTATGGCTACACCTTC	CASKPREGNYGYTF
TRBV7-9	16	TRBJ2-5	-	TRBD2	TGTGCCAGCAGCTCAGGACTAGCGGGAGGTGGAGAGACCCAGTACTTC	CASSSGLAGGGETQYF